Each of the 16 T cell receptor beta chains below was sequenced from the same sample in a study of human T cells and chemical hapten exposure. The template was total RNA from unfractionated whole blood. In TCRdb, the 5' RACE reads were re-called with MiXCR into one record per CDR3 protein. There are 110,000 or so distinct CDR3 sequences in the sample; roughly 19% occur only once, and 2.8% lies in the top ten. These receptors all come from a human donor in good health.

This clonotype was observed a few times. J is TRBJ2-1 and V is TRBV20-1; 7 nucleotides line up with TRBD2. V lost 6 bases to trimming and J lost 7 bases; unmatched junction nucleotides: 9. The CDR3 is 13 amino acids. The germline gives CDR1 DFQATT, CDR2 SNEGSKA (reference sequence). CDR3 sequence: CSAGLVGVNEQFF. Written as DNA, the CDR3 is TGCAGTGCCGGACTAGTGGGAGTAAATGAGCAGTTCTTC.

Only a few counts were recorded for this clonotype. This chain connects TRBV6-6 to TRBJ2-7; D may be TRBD2 (6 bases). The CDR3 spans 15 residues. Germline V lookup: CDR1 MNHNY, CDR2 SVGAGI (reference sequence). The ends were cut back, 4 bases at V and 0 bases at J, with 13 bases in the middle. The CDR3 bases are TGTGCCAGCAGTTTCGCCGACGGGAGCTCCTACGAGCAGTACTTC. Translating it yields CASSFADGSSYEQYF.

The J gene is TRBJ2-1, the V gene TRBV29-1; D is perhaps TRBD2 (6 bases). The V gene's germline CDR1 is SQVTM and CDR2 ANQGSEA. Trimming cost V 1 base and J 0 bases, with 19 bases left between them. This CDR3 is built from 18 residues. The CDR3 nucleotides read TGCAGCGTTGAAGGGATGGTGGGGGGAGGCAGCTCCTACAATGAGCAGTTCTTC. Translated, it gives CSVEGMVGGGSSYNEQFF.

The chain links TRBV18 to TRBJ2-2; 8 nucleotides line up with TRBD1. The CDR3 is 15 residues long. Germline CDR1 KGHSH, CDR2 LQKENI. V shed 0 bases, J shed 8 bases, and the junction held 5 bases outside the gene matches. DNA of the CDR3: TGTGCCAGCTCACCACCGGACAGGGTAGGAGGGGAGCTGTTTTTT. This translates into CASSPPDRVGGELFF.

This clonotype has only a few counts. This chain uses TRBV7-2 with TRBJ2-3; no clear D gene. Trimming took off 1 base at V and 5 bases at J, with 7 bases between the two ends. In germline, CDR1 is SGHTA, CDR2 FQGNSA. The length of the CDR3 is 13 residues. The CDR3 protein is CASSLGVGDTQYF. The DNA of the CDR3 is TGTGCCAGCAGCTTAGGCGTGGGAGATACGCAGTATTTT.

This clonotype was seen a few times. The chain joins TRBV6-6 to TRBJ2-7, with TRBD1 matching over 7 bases. There are 17 residues in the CDR3. Germline trimming cut 2 bases from V and 3 bases from J; bases unmatched to any gene: 13. The germline V gene encodes CDR1 MNHNY and CDR2 SVGAGI (reference sequence). CDR3 region: CASSYPPGQQGNYEQYF. CDR3 DNA sequence: TGTGCCAGCAGTTACCCCCCCGGCCAACAGGGGAACTACGAGCAGTACTTC.

This clonotype was found a few times. The J gene is TRBJ1-1, the V gene TRBV6-5, with TRBD1 identical over 7 bases. The germline CDR1 and CDR2 sequences are MNHEY and SVGAGI. Germline trimming cut 3 bases from V and 7 bases from J; bases unmatched to any gene: 8. This CDR3 is built from 14 residues. The CDR3 DNA is TGTGCCAGCAGTTATACAACAGGGGCGGGTGAAGCTTTCTTT. It translates to CASSYTTGAGEAFF.

The V gene is TRBV28, the J gene TRBJ1-1; 7 bases map to TRBD1. V lost 5 bases to trimming and J lost 2 bases; unmatched junction nucleotides: 8. The CDR3 spans 15 residues. Germline V gene data show CDR1 as MDHEN and CDR2 as SYDVKM. The CDR3 sequence is CASSPGDSTNTEAFF. CDR3 nucleotides: TGTGCCAGCAGTCCCGGGGACAGTACAAACACTGAAGCTTTCTTT.

This clonotype came up a few times. The rearrangement joins TRBV28 to TRBJ2-4; 8 nucleotides align to TRBD1. V was pared by 3 bases and J by 4 bases, with 2 bases of the junction left unmatched. Germline V lookup: CDR1 MDHEN, CDR2 SYDVKM. This CDR3 is built from 14 residues. CDR3 coding DNA: TGTGCCAGCAGTTTTCGACAGGGGAAAAACATTCAGTACTTC. Protein: CASSFRQGKNIQYF.

The chain has TRBV7-9 and TRBJ2-5; 9 bases are shared with TRBD2. Germline V gene sequence: CDR1 SEHNR, CDR2 FQNEAQ (reference sequence). J was trimmed by 5 bases and V by 5 bases; bases with no gene match: 3. The CDR3 is 13 residues long. The DNA of the CDR3 is TGTGCCAGCAGCCGCGGGGGGGAGGAGACCCAGTACTTC. It codes for CASSRGGEETQYF. Full variable domain (remainder filled in from reference TRBV7-9 and TRBJ2-5): DTGVSQNPRHKITKRGQNVTFRCDPISEHNRLYWYRQTLGQGPEFLTYFQNEAQLEKSRLLSDRFSAERPKGSFSTLEIQRTEQGDSAMYLCASSRGGEETQYFGPGTRLLVL.

This clonotype was counted a few times. The gene calls are TRBV20-1 and TRBJ2-4; the D is unclear. CDR3 length equals 16 residues. Trimming pared 6 bases from V and 0 bases from J, leaving 18 bases between. Germline CDR1 reads DFQATT; CDR2 reads SNEGSKA (reference sequence). CDR3 coding DNA: TGCAGTGCCCCACCCCTCGACATTCTAGCCAAAAACATTCAGTACTTC. Protein sequence: CSAPPLDILAKNIQYF.

V is TRBV4-1 and J is TRBJ2-3; 7 bases are a match to TRBD2. This CDR3 spans 17 amino acids. V was clipped by 0 bases and J by 6 bases; unmatched bases: 12. CDR1 and CDR2 (germline): MGHRA, YSYEKL. The DNA of the CDR3 is TGCGCCAGCAGCCAAGAGGGTTCGGGGGGTCCTCTGGATACGCAGTATTTT. This translates into CASSQEGSGGPLDTQYF.

The chain combines TRBV24-1 with TRBJ2-3; no firm D call. V was shortened by 5 bases and J by 2 bases, with 7 bases between the two germline ends. The CDR3 totals 13 residues. In germline, CDR1 is KGHDR, CDR2 SFDVKD. In DNA, the CDR3 is TGTGCCACCAGTGCGCTGACCACAGATACGCAGTATTTT. Translation gives CATSALTTDTQYF.

The rearrangement joins TRBV29-1 to TRBJ2-5, with 7 nucleotides matching TRBD2. This CDR3 is 14 amino acids long. With 3 bases clipped from V and 7 bases from J, the junction kept 11 bases outside the gene matches. Germline V CDR1 and CDR2: SQVTM, ANQGSEA. The CDR3 loop reads CSVEGGGTRRTQYF. The DNA for the CDR3 is TGCAGCGTTGAGGGGGGGGGAACGCGTCGGACCCAGTACTTC.

The table lists this clonotype with a few counts. The chain employs TRBV6-1 and TRBJ1-4, with a tentative D call TRBD1 (5 bases). Trimming removed 4 bases from V and 8 bases from J, with 14 bases in between. Germline values: CDR1 MNHNS, CDR2 SASEGT. This CDR3 is built from 14 residues. This CDR3 reads CASSVGVSKEKLFF. The CDR3 bases are TGTGCCAGCAGTGTGGGGGTGTCGAAGGAAAAACTGTTTTTT.

V usage is TRBV11-2 and J usage is TRBJ1-2, with D possibly being TRBD1 (5 bases). Per germline, CDR1 SGHAT and CDR2 FQNNGV. Trimming removed 5 bases from V and 2 bases from J, with 15 bases in between. CDR3 size: 15 residues. CDR3 sequence reads: CASSILLRGNYGYTF. The CDR3 DNA reads as TGTGCCAGCAGCATCCTCCTTAGGGGAAACTATGGCTACACCTTC.